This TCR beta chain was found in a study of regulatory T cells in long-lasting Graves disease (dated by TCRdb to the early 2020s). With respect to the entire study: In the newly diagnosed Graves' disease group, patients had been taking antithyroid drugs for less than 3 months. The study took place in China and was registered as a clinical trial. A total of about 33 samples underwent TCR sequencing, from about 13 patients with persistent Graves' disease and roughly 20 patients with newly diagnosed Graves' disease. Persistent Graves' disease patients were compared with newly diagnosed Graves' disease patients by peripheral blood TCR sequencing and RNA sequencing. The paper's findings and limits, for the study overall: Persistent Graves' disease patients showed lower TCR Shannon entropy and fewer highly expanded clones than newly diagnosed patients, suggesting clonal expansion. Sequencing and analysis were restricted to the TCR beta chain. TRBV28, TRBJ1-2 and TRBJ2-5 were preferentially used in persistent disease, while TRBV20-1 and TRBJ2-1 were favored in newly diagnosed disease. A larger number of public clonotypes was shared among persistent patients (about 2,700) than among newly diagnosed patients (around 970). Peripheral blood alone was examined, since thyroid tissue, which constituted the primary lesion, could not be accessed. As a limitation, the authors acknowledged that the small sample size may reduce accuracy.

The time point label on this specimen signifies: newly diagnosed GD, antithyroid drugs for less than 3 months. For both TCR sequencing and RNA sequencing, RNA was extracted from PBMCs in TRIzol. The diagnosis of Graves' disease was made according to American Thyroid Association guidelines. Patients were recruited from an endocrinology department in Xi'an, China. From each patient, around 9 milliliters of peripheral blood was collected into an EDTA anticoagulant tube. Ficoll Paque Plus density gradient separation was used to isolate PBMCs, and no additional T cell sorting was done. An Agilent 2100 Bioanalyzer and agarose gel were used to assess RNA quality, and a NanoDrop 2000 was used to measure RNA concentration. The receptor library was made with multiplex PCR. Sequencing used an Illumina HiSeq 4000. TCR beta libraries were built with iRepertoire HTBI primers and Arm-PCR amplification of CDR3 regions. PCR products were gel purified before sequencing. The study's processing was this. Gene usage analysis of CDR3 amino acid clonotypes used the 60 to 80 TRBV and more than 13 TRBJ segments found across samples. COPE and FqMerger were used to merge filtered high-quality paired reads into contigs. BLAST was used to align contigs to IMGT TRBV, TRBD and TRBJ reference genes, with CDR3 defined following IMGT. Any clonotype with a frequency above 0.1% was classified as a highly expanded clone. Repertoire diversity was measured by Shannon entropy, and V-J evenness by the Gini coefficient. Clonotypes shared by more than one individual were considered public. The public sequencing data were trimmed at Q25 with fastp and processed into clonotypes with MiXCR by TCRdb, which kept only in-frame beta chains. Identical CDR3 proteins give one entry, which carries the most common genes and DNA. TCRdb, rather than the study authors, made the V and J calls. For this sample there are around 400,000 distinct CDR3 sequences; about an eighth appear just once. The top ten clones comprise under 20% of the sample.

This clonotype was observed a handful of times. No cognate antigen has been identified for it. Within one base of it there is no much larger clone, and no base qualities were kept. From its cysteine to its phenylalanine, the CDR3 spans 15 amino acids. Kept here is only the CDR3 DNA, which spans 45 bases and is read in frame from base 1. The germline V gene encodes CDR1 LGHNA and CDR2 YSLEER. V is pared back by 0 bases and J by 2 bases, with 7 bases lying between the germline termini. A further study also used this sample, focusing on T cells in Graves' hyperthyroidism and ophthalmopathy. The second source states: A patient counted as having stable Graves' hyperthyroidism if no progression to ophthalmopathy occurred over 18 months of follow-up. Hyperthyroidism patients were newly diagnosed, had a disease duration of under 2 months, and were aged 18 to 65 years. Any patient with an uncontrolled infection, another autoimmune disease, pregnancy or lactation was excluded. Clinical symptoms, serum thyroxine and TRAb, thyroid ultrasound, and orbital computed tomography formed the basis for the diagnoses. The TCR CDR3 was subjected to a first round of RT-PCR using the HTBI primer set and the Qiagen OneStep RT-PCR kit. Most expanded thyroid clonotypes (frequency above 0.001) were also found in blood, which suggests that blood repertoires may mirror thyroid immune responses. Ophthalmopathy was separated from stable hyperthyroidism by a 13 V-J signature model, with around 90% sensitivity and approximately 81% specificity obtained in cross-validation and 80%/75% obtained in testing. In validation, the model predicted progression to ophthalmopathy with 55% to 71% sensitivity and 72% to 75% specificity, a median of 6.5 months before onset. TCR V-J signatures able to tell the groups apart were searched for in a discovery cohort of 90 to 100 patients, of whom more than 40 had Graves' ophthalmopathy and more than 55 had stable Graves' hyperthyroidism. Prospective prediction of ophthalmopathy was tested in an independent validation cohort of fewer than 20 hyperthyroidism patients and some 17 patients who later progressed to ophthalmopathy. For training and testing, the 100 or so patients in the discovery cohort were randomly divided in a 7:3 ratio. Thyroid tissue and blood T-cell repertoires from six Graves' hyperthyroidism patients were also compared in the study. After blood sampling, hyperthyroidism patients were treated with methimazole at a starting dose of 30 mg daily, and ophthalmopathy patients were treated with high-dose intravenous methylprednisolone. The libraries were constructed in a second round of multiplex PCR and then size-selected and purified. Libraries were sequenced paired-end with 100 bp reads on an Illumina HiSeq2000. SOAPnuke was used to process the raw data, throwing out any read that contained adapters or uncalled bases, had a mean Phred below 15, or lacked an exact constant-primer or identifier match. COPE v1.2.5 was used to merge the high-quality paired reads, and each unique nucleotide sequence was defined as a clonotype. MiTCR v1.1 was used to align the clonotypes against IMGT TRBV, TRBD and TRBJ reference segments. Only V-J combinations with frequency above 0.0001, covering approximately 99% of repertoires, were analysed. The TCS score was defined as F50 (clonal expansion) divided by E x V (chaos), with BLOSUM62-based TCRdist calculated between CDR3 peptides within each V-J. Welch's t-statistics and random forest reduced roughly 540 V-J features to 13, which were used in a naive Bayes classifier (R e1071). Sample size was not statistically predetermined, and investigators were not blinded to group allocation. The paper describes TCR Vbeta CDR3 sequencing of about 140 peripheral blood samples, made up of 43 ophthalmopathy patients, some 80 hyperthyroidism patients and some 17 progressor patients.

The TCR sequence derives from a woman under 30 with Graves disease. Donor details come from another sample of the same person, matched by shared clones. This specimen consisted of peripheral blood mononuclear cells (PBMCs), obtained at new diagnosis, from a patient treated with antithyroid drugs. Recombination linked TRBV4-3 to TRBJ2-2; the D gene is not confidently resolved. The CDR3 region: CASSQDWGNTGELFF. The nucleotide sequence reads TGCGCCAGCAGCCAAGATTGGGGTAACACCGGGGAGCTGTTTTTT.